A single sample is the source of the 30 T cell receptor beta chains below, sequenced in a study of identifying expanded T cells in peripheral blood. Repertoires were generated with immunoSEQ multiplex PCR, while TCRdb's copy carries only in-frame clones and drops some. Found here are 120,000 or so clones, more than 75% of them singletons; the top ten hold over 3%. The sample taken for sequencing was blood. Every receptor here comes from a person aged 18 to 75 in good health.

This chain links TRBV7-8 with TRBJ1-4, with D unclear. Trimming stripped 1 base from V and 0 bases from J, with 6 bases between. The CDR3 totals 15 residues. Per germline, CDR1 SGHVS and CDR2 FQNEAQ. Written as DNA, the CDR3 is TGTGCCAGCAGCTTAGTGTCGGCAACTAATGAAAAACTGTTTTTT. This codes for CASSLVSATNEKLFF.

The chain joins TRBV5-1 to TRBJ1-2, with TRBD1 as a possible D gene (6 bases). V was trimmed by 4 bases and J by 4 bases, leaving 14 bases between them. The CDR3 is 14 residues long. Germline CDR1 reads SGHRS; CDR2 reads YFSETQ. The CDR3: CASSLAGDIYGYTF. For the CDR3, the DNA is TGCGCCAGCAGCCTCGCAGGGGATATCTATGGCTACACCTTC.

The chain is built from TRBV7-2 and TRBJ2-2; D gene ambiguous. The CDR3 totals 13 residues. Germline CDR1 is SGHTA and CDR2 is FQGNSA. The ends were cut back, 5 bases at V and 1 base at J, with 5 bases in the middle. In nucleotides, the CDR3 is TGTGCCAGCAGCGACCGGAACACCGGGGAGCTGTTTTTT. Its protein is CASSDRNTGELFF.

The rearrangement uses TRBV10-1 and TRBJ2-2; D is undetermined. The germline CDR1 and CDR2 sequences are WNHNN and SYGVQD (reference sequence). The CDR3 extends over 16 amino acids. V lost 0 bases, J lost 4 bases, and 12 bases lay in between. The CDR3 spells CASSESPVPLTGELFF. The DNA of the CDR3 is TGCGCCAGCAGTGAGTCACCCGTTCCTCTCACCGGGGAGCTGTTTTTT.

The CDR3 region is CASSAQGAGANVLTF. Written as DNA, the CDR3 is TGTGCCAGCAGCGCTCAGGGTGCTGGGGCCAACGTCCTGACTTTC. This chain links TRBV7-2 with TRBJ2-6, with D tentatively TRBD1 (5 bases). The germline V gene encodes CDR1 SGHTA and CDR2 FQGNSA. This CDR3 region has 15 residues. V lost 5 bases and J 2 bases, leaving 10 bases between the germline ends.

The V call is TRBV7-9, the J call TRBJ2-2; D is possibly TRBD1 (6 bases). This CDR3 is 14 amino acids long. V was shortened by 5 bases and J by 3 bases, with 10 bases between the two germline ends. Per the germline V gene, CDR1 is SEHNR and CDR2 is FQNEAQ (reference sequence). The CDR3 sequence: CASSRQEDTGELFF. CDR3 nucleotides: TGTGCCAGCAGCCGACAGGAGGACACCGGGGAGCTGTTTTTT.

The chain has TRBV10-3 and TRBJ1-3, with D uncertain. The CDR3 contains 14 residues. Germline V gives CDR1 ENHRY, CDR2 SYGVKD. Between the trimmed V and J ends, which lost 3 bases and 5 bases, there was a span of 11 bases. CDR3 in amino acids: CAISDSEIRNTIYF. Here the CDR3 DNA reads TGTGCCATCAGTGACAGCGAGATTAGAAACACCATATATTTT.

The V call is TRBV30, the J call TRBJ2-3; a possible D gene is TRBD2 (5 bases). The germline gives CDR1 GTSNPN, CDR2 SVGIG (reference sequence). CDR3 length: 15 residues. V was pared by 0 bases and J by 0 bases, with 10 bases between. CDR3 DNA sequence: TGTGCCTGGAGTGTACAGTGGACTAGCACAGATACGCAGTATTTT. It encodes CAWSVQWTSTDTQYF.

The chain recombines TRBV5-1 with TRBJ1-2; 7 bases match TRBD1. This CDR3 has 14 residues. Germline V gene data show CDR1 as SGHRS and CDR2 as YFSETQ. Losses at the gene ends were 8 bases for V and 8 bases for J; bases not matched to a gene: 15. The CDR3 spells CASRMNPGQQGYTF. In DNA form, the CDR3 reads TGCGCCAGTAGAATGAATCCGGGACAGCAGGGCTACACCTTC.

The gene calls are TRBV6-1 and TRBJ1-5; D unclear. This CDR3 has 15 amino acids. Trimming removed 3 bases from V and 3 bases from J, with 12 bases in between. CDR1 and CDR2 (germline): MNHNS, SASEGT. For the CDR3, the DNA is TGTGCCAGCAGTGACCTAGGACTGTTCAATCAGCCCCAGCATTTT. This encodes CASSDLGLFNQPQHF.

V and J are TRBV6-6 and TRBJ1-5; perhaps TRBD1 as D (5 bases). Between the trimmed V and J ends, which lost 2 bases and 4 bases, there was a span of 6 bases. The CDR3 totals 13 residues. Germline values: CDR1 MNHNY, CDR2 SVGAGI (reference sequence). Here the CDR3 DNA reads TGTGCCAGCAGTTACGGGGGAAATCAGCCCCAGCATTTT. It translates to CASSYGGNQPQHF.

J is TRBJ1-2 and V is TRBV6-5; 8 nucleotides agree with TRBD1. The CDR3 runs 14 residues. J was trimmed by 8 bases and V by 5 bases; bases with no gene match: 10. Germline V CDR1 and CDR2: MNHEY, SVGAGI. In DNA, the CDR3 is TGTGCCAGCAGTATCCGCAGGGGGCTGTCGGGCTACACCTTC. Its translation: CASSIRRGLSGYTF.

The chain carries TRBV5-4 and TRBJ2-5; a weak D match, TRBD2 (6 bases). The CDR3 has 13 residues. V lost 4 bases and J 0 bases, leaving 7 bases between the germline ends. CDR1 is SGHNT, CDR2 YYREEE, per germline (reference sequence). The DNA for the CDR3 is TGTGCCAGCAGCCGGGAGAACCAAGAGACCCAGTACTTC. Its translation: CASSRENQETQYF.

This chain connects TRBV5-1 to TRBJ1-1; TRBD1 matches at 7 bases. This CDR3 region has 14 residues. CDR1 and CDR2 (germline): SGHRS, YFSETQ. V gave up 4 bases and J gave up 4 bases; unmatched junction bases: 7. As DNA, the CDR3 is TGCGCCAGCAGCGAACAGGGGCCGAGCACTGAAGCTTTCTTT. Amino acid sequence: CASSEQGPSTEAFF. Filled out from reference TRBV5-1 and TRBJ1-1, the complete variable domain reads KAGVTQTPRYLIKTRGQQVTLSCSPISGHRSVSWYQQTPGQGLQFLFEYFSETQRNKGNFPGRFSGRQFSNSRSEMNVSTLELGDSALYLCASSEQGPSTEAFFGQGTRLTVV.

The chain couples TRBV5-4 to TRBJ2-7, with 9 bases that match TRBD1. Germline lookup yields CDR1 SGHNT and CDR2 YYREEE (reference sequence). J gave up 4 bases and V 5 bases, and 4 bases lay outside the gene matches. This CDR3 is 13 amino acids long. CDR3: CASSWDREYEQYF. In DNA form, the CDR3 reads TGTGCCAGCAGTTGGGACAGGGAATACGAGCAGTACTTC. The full variable domain, completed using reference TRBV5-4 and TRBJ2-7, is ETGVTQSPTHLIKTRGQQVTLRCSSQSGHNTVSWYQQALGQGPQFIFQYYREEENGRGNFPPRFSGLQFPNYSSELNVNALELDDSALYLCASSWDREYEQYFGPGTRLTVT.

The chain combines TRBV10-1 with TRBJ2-2; 10 bases are shared with TRBD1. Germline loops: CDR1 WNHNN, CDR2 SYGVQD (reference sequence). V lost 8 bases and J lost 6; bases outside the gene matches: 6. The CDR3 spans 14 residues. The CDR3 region has the DNA TGCGCCAGCTCCCGGGACAGGGGTTCCGGGGAGCTGTTTTTT. Encoded protein: CASSRDRGSGELFF.

This chain connects TRBV5-8 to TRBJ2-3; no clear D gene. Trimming shortened V by 4 bases and J by 3 bases, and 12 bases separated the two germline ends. CDR3 size: 14 residues. Germline V gene lookup returns CDR1 SGHTS and CDR2 YDEGEE. In DNA form, the CDR3 reads TGTGCCAGCAGCCCGCGCTACGGGACAGATACGCAGTATTTT. Its protein product is CASSPRYGTDTQYF.

The rearrangement uses TRBV27 and TRBJ1-5; D gene ambiguous. The V end was cut by 0 bases, the J end by 0 bases, with 6 bases between. In germline, CDR1 is MNHEY, CDR2 SMNVEV (reference sequence). The CDR3 runs 15 residues. As DNA, the CDR3 is TGTGCCAGCAGTTTATCCCCTTATAGCAATCAGCCCCAGCATTTT. Translating it yields CASSLSPYSNQPQHF.

The J gene is TRBJ1-5, the V gene TRBV19, with 7 bases aligning to TRBD1. This CDR3 is 17 amino acids long. Trimming at V came to 3 bases and at J to 0 bases, leaving 8 bases not matched to a gene. Germline CDR1 and CDR2: LNHDA and SQIVND (reference sequence). The CDR3 spells CASSIGMTGFSNQPQHF. CDR3 sequence (DNA): TGTGCCAGTAGTATTGGGATGACAGGGTTTAGCAATCAGCCCCAGCATTTT.

This sequence joins TRBV7-8 and TRBJ1-6, with D hard to call. Germline-derived CDR1 and CDR2 are SGHVS and FQNEAQ. The CDR3 is 13 amino acids. Trimming removed 6 bases from V and 7 bases from J, with 10 bases in between. The CDR3 is CASRNNYNSPLHF. CDR3 coding DNA: TGTGCCAGCAGGAACAACTACAATTCACCCCTCCACTTT.

This chain joins TRBV5-6 and TRBJ2-7; 9 positions agree with TRBD1. The germline V gene encodes CDR1 SGHDT and CDR2 YYEEEE. Trimming cost V 4 bases and J 0 bases; bases outside gene matches: 14. The CDR3 has 18 residues. The CDR3 DNA sequence: TGTGCCAGCAGCGGGCCAGGAGTAGACAGGGGGTACTCCTACGAGCAGTACTTC. Amino acids: CASSGPGVDRGYSYEQYF. Complete variable domain (other parts from reference TRBV5-6 and TRBJ2-7): DAGVTQSPTHLIKTRGQQVTLRCSPKSGHDTVSWYQQALGQGPQFIFQYYEEEERQRGNFPDRFSGHQFPNYSSELNVNALLLGDSALYLCASSGPGVDRGYSYEQYFGPGTRLTVT.

The CDR3 is CASSQQGGNSPLHF. In DNA form, the CDR3 reads TGTGCCAGCAGCCAACAGGGTGGGAATTCACCCCTCCACTTT. The gene calls are TRBV13 and TRBJ1-6; TRBD1 is a possible D gene (6 bases). Germline-derived CDR1 and CDR2 are PRHDT and FYEKMQ (reference sequence). V lost 5 bases and J lost 7, with 12 bases in between. CDR3 length: 14 amino acids.

V gene TRBV5-1 combines with J gene TRBJ2-3, with TRBD1 matching 12 bases. CDR3 length equals 16 residues. The V segment lost 1 base and the J segment 7 bases; nucleotides outside the gene matches: 7. The germline CDR1 and CDR2 sequences are SGHRS and YFSETQ. CDR3 loop: CASSLSTGQGANTQYF. CDR3 bases: TGCGCCAGCAGCTTGAGCACGGGACAGGGGGCAAATACGCAGTATTTT.

The J gene is TRBJ2-7, the V gene TRBV6-6; 8 bases match TRBD2. From germline, CDR1 is MNHNY and CDR2 SVGAGI (reference sequence). The CDR3 contains 15 residues. V trimming: 2 bases; J trimming: 0 bases; junction bases outside the gene matches: 3. The CDR3 spells CASSYQRGISYEQYF. The CDR3 nucleotides read TGTGCCAGCAGTTACCAGCGGGGGATCTCCTACGAGCAGTACTTC.

A single count supports this clone. The V call is TRBV4-1, the J call TRBJ2-1, with TRBD2 identical over 7 bases. Germline loops: CDR1 MGHRA, CDR2 YSYEKL. CDR3 length: 18 amino acids. The J segment lost 4 bases and the V segment lost 0 bases, leaving 12 bases of the junction unmatched. Here the CDR3 reads CASSQELPGGGPYNEQFF. In DNA form, the CDR3 reads TGCGCCAGCAGCCAAGAACTCCCGGGCGGGGGACCTTACAATGAGCAGTTCTTC.

CDR3 loop: CASGSGGTYNEQFF. For the CDR3, the DNA is TGTGCCAGCGGGTCGGGAGGCACCTACAATGAGCAGTTCTTC. The V and J genes are TRBV6-5 and TRBJ2-1, with 7 bases fitting TRBD2. In germline, CDR1 is MNHEY, CDR2 SVGAGI. Trimming took 8 bases from V and 2 from J; bases not matched to a gene: 6. This CDR3 comprises 14 residues.

The rearrangement uses TRBV19 and TRBJ1-2; D is perhaps TRBD1 (5 bases). Between the trimmed V and J ends, which lost 3 bases and 4 bases, there was a span of 15 bases. Germline V gene sequence: CDR1 LNHDA, CDR2 SQIVND (reference sequence). The CDR3 is 15 residues long. The CDR3 bases are TGTGCCAGTAGTATCAGTGGGACGGGAGTCTATGGCTACACCTTC. The encoded protein is CASSISGTGVYGYTF.

In its sample, this clone was seen once. V gene TRBV7-9 combines with J gene TRBJ1-1; 7 positions match TRBD1. This CDR3 comprises 14 residues. Germline-derived CDR1 and CDR2 are SEHNR and FQNEAQ (reference sequence). J gave up 1 base and V 5 bases, and 4 bases lay outside the gene matches. The CDR3 coding sequence is TGTGCCAGCAGCGTAAACAGGGGGAACACTGAAGCTTTCTTT. Its protein is CASSVNRGNTEAFF.

This chain links TRBV30 with TRBJ1-1; D is uncertain. The CDR3 totals 14 residues. The germline V gene encodes CDR1 GTSNPN and CDR2 SVGIG (reference sequence). With 3 bases removed from V and 5 bases from J, the gap between germline ends came to 16 bases. DNA for the CDR3: TGTGCCTGGAGCCCTGCGTGGGGAGGAACTGAAGCTTTCTTT. It is translated as CAWSPAWGGTEAFF.

V is TRBV7-9 and J is TRBJ2-5; 10 bases fit TRBD2. The CDR3 loop spans 16 amino acids. J was trimmed by 1 base and V by 5 bases; bases with no gene match: 7. Looked up from germline, CDR1 is SEHNR and CDR2 is FQNEAQ (reference sequence). The CDR3 nucleotides are TGTGCCAGCAGCCCGACGAGACTAGCGGGCCAAGAGACCCAGTACTTC. It codes for CASSPTRLAGQETQYF.